This passage covers 22 T cell receptor beta chains from one sample sequenced in a study of CD8+CD57+ T cells in acquired aplastic anemia. Profiling that covered TCR beta VDJ and CDR3 relied on genomic DNA as its template. A single record per CDR3 protein comes from TCRdb applying MiXCR to the reads. Among about 420,000 distinct CDR3 sequences listed, 65% to 80% were seen once. Input material: sorted CD4+, CD8+, or CD8+CD57+ T cells (not recorded which) from PBMCs. These TCRs come from a human donor in good health, serving as a control.

V gene TRBV20-1 combines with J gene TRBJ2-1; D possibly corresponds to TRBD1 (6 bases). Between the trimmed V and J ends, which lost 3 bases and 7 bases, there was a span of 16 bases. This CDR3 spans 14 amino acids. Germline lookup yields CDR1 DFQATT and CDR2 SNEGSKA (reference sequence). Written as DNA, the CDR3 is TGCAGTGCTAGGAACACAGGGCTAGAAAATGAGCAGTTCTTC. It translates to CSARNTGLENEQFF.

This clonotype was seen ten or more times. The V call is TRBV14, the J call TRBJ2-7, with 11 bases aligning to TRBD2. Germline CDR1 SGHDN, CDR2 FVKESK. The trim removed 3 bases at V and 6 bases at J, leaving 13 bases unmatched. This CDR3 contains 17 residues. The CDR3 reads CASSQYPPLAGGSEQYF. The DNA for the CDR3 is TGTGCCAGCAGCCAGTACCCTCCCCTAGCGGGGGGCAGCGAGCAGTACTTC.

The count of this clonotype is one. V and J are TRBV19 and TRBJ1-5; 7 positions match TRBD1. The V and J ends lost 6 bases and 1 base, in that order; junction bases with no gene match: 6. Per germline, CDR1 LNHDA and CDR2 SQIVND (reference sequence). The CDR3 has 15 residues. CDR3 sequence: CASRSRDRSNQPQHF. The CDR3 coding sequence is TGTGCCAGTAGGTCGCGGGACAGAAGCAATCAGCCCCAGCATTTT.

This clonotype was seen ten or more times. This chain joins TRBV12-3 or TRBV12-4 and TRBJ1-5; no clear D gene. With 3 bases removed from V and 7 bases from J, the gap between germline ends came to 10 bases. The CDR3 totals 13 residues. As DNA, the CDR3 is TGTGCCAGCAGTTTGACATATCGGCAGCCCCAGCATTTT. It codes for CASSLTYRQPQHF.

This clonotype was counted many times. The chain joins TRBV30 to TRBJ1-3, with a possible D match to TRBD1 (5 bases). This CDR3 is built from 14 residues. Trimming stripped 0 bases from V and 2 bases from J, with 8 bases between. Per the germline V gene, CDR1 is GTSNPN and CDR2 is SVGIG (reference sequence). DNA for the CDR3: TGTGCCTGGAGTGTTTTGACAGCTGGAAACACCATATATTTT. This translates into CAWSVLTAGNTIYF.

Points on this clonotype: Since no conserved phenylalanine or tryptophan closes the CDR3, a read error is the likely cause. The DNA is omitted, as the CDR3 cannot be located on it reliably, and the CDR3 follows TCRdb's listing. The chain uses TRBV2 and TRBJ1-2; whether TRBD1, the table's D call, matches the DNA was not checked. Germline CDR1 SNHLY, CDR2 FYNNEI. The CDR3 sequence runs 14 residues, both termini included. The CDR3 spells CASSDPGALQETHY.

Ten or more counts support this clonotype. The V gene is TRBV12-3 or TRBV12-4, the J gene TRBJ1-2; D is uncertain. The germline V and J ends were trimmed by 7 bases and 1 base, with 13 bases remaining between them. The CDR3 runs 14 residues. The CDR3 DNA sequence: TGTGCCAGCAATCCGGACCCTGTTAACTATGGCTACACCTTC. It codes for CASNPDPVNYGYTF.

In this sample, this clonotype turned up many times. V usage is TRBV19 and J usage is TRBJ2-3; TRBD2 matches at 13 bases. With 6 bases clipped from V and 4 bases from J, the junction kept 7 bases outside the gene matches. The CDR3 runs 16 residues. Germline V gene data show CDR1 as LNHDA and CDR2 as SQIVND (reference sequence). The CDR3 loop is CASRTQLAGGPDTQYF. The CDR3 DNA reads as TGTGCCAGTAGGACCCAACTAGCGGGGGGGCCAGATACGCAGTATTTT.

The chain is built from TRBV10-1 and TRBJ1-2, with D tentatively TRBD1 (5 bases). The V end lost 6 bases, the J end lost 7 bases, and 15 bases lay between the germline ends. Germline V lookup: CDR1 WNHNN, CDR2 SYGVQD (reference sequence). The CDR3 runs to 13 residues. CDR3 DNA sequence: TGCGCCAGCAGGGGGTCCAGGGCTGGTGGCTACACCTTC. It codes for CASRGSRAGGYTF.

Many counts were recorded for this clonotype. V usage is TRBV9 and J usage is TRBJ1-1; D unclear. The V gene's germline CDR1 is SGDLS and CDR2 YYNGEE. This CDR3 is built from 13 residues. The V end was cut by 3 bases, the J end by 1 base, with 7 bases between. The CDR3 nucleotides are TGTGCCAGCAGCGACATCCAGAACACTGAAGCTTTCTTT. Translating it yields CASSDIQNTEAFF.

J is TRBJ1-2 and V is TRBV2, with TRBD1 matching over 10 bases. Unmatched junction bases numbered 10, after V lost 7 bases and J lost 8 bases. From germline, CDR1 is SNHLY and CDR2 FYNNEI. The CDR3 is 14 amino acids. The CDR3 protein is CASTPTGGWAGYTF. Here the CDR3 DNA reads TGTGCCAGCACCCCGACAGGGGGCTGGGCGGGCTACACCTTC. Full variable domain (missing parts from reference TRBV2 and TRBJ1-2): EPEVTQTPSHQVTQMGQEVILRCVPISNHLYFYWYRQILGQKVEFLVSFYNNEISEKSEIFDDQFSVERPDGSNFTLKIRSTKLEDSAMYFCASTPTGGWAGYTFGSGTRLTVV.

Details on this clonotype: No conserved phenylalanine or tryptophan ends this CDR3, so it is likely a read error. Because the CDR3's place on the DNA is in doubt, the DNA is left out and the CDR3 is given as listed by TCRdb. The V gene is TRBV6-5, the J gene TRBJ2-5. The germline V gene has CDR1 MNHEY and CDR2 SVGAGI. Counting both end residues, the CDR3 totals 8 amino acids. CDR3 sequence reads: CASSYTDY.

Concerning this clonotype: Germline is not matched at one junction end, which may reflect a read error. This chain uses TRBV10-3 with TRBJ1-1; TRBD1 matches at 7 bases. CDR1 is ENHRY and CDR2 is SYGVKD in the germline V gene. This CDR3 has 13 residues. CDR3 DNA: TGTGCCATCACCCGGGGACAGAACACTGAAGCTCTCTTT. It codes for CAITRGQNTEALF.

This clonotype was seen repeatedly, ten times or more. J is TRBJ1-2 and V is TRBV4-2; no firm D call. Trimming stripped 1 base from V and 0 bases from J, with 12 bases between. There are 16 residues in the CDR3. Per germline, CDR1 LGHNA and CDR2 YNFKEQ. The CDR3 coding sequence is TGTGCCAGCAGCCAAGCTTTTAGCCCTCCTAACTATGGCTACACCTTC. Translated, it gives CASSQAFSPPNYGYTF.

A word on this clonotype: With a much larger clone just one base away, this may be a read error. This chain links TRBV7-8 with TRBJ1-5; perhaps TRBD1 as D (6 bases). The germline V and J ends were trimmed by 6 bases and 5 bases, with 11 bases remaining between them. Germline CDR1 SGHVS, CDR2 FQNEAQ. CDR3 length: 13 residues. DNA of the CDR3: TGTGCCAGCAGGCTACAGGGCGATCAGCCCCAGCATTTT. Amino acid sequence: CASRLQGDQPQHF.

The J gene is TRBJ2-5, the V gene TRBV7-3, with D unresolved. The CDR3 consists of 14 residues. Between the trimmed V and J ends, which lost 0 bases and 4 bases, there was a span of 9 bases. The germline V gene has CDR1 SGHTA and CDR2 FQGTGA. DNA of the CDR3: TGTGCCAGCAGCTTAACCGGTGGGCCAGAGACCCAGTACTTC. This codes for CASSLTGGPETQYF.

The rearrangement links TRBV20-1 to TRBJ2-1; D not resolved. V lost 2 bases, J lost 4 bases, and 9 bases lay in between. CDR1 is DFQATT, CDR2 SNEGSKA, per germline (reference sequence). The CDR3 has 13 amino acids. CDR3 DNA: TGCAGTGCTAGACGAGTACTTTACAATGAGCAGTTCTTC. Its translation: CSARRVLYNEQFF.

In its sample, this clonotype was seen a few times. The rearrangement uses TRBV9 and TRBJ2-4, with 8 positions matching TRBD2. V shed 6 bases, J shed 3 bases, and the junction held 8 bases outside the gene matches. The CDR3 contains 15 residues. In germline, CDR1 is SGDLS, CDR2 YYNGEE. In DNA, the CDR3 is TGTGCCAGCACCTTAGAGGGACTAGTCAAAAACATTCAGTACTTC. It is translated as CASTLEGLVKNIQYF.

This clonotype was seen repeatedly, ten times or more. V gene TRBV3-1 combines with J gene TRBJ2-7; D gene unclear. Germline assignment: CDR1 LGHDT and CDR2 YNNKEL (reference sequence). Trimming stripped 3 bases from V and 5 bases from J, with 14 bases between. The CDR3 spans 14 residues. The CDR3 protein is CASSHRTPLHEQYF. The CDR3 coding sequence is TGTGCCAGCAGCCACAGGACCCCCCTCCACGAGCAGTACTTC.

Concerning this clonotype itself: A junction boundary mismatches the germline segment, possibly from a read error. The chain uses TRBV5-4 and TRBJ1-1; no firm D call. Germline-derived CDR1 and CDR2 are SGHNT and YYREEE (reference sequence). The CDR3 covers 13 residues. CDR3 amino acids: CASQARVDTEAFF. Written as DNA, the CDR3 is TGCGCCAGCCAGGCGAGGGTGGACACTGAAGCTTTCTTT.

Comment on this clonotype: Possible read error: a much larger clone is one base away. The chain employs TRBV20-1 and TRBJ2-7; 7 bases map to TRBD1. CDR1 DFQATT and CDR2 SNEGSKA come from the germline V gene (reference sequence). The CDR3 is made up of 14 amino acids. Trimming took 4 bases from V and 5 from J; bases not matched to a gene: 11. The CDR3 nucleotides read TGCAGTGCTAAAAGGGACAGACCAAACCACGAGCAGTACTTC. It translates to CSAKRDRPNHEQYF.

This clonotype was recorded once. The missing conserved phenylalanine or tryptophan at the end of this CDR3 makes a read error likely. No DNA is shown, since the ends of the CDR3 on it are uncertain; the CDR3 is the one TCRdb lists. CDR3 protein: CATSRKSGPYGQYFG. This sequence joins TRBV15 and TRBJ2-2; the DNA was not compared with TRBD1, the D call given in the table. The CDR3 is 15 amino acids in total, end residues counted. Germline CDR1 reads LNHNV; CDR2 reads YYDKDF (reference sequence).